Listed here is a single T cell receptor (beta chain). Living in 24 US areas, the participants were between 18 and 89 years of age. Under the authors' procedure: It was from reference gene primer amplification that nucleated cell counts were estimated. Profiling relied on immunoSEQ multiplex PCR, and the TCRdb table lists in-frame clones only, not all of them. V and J calls and clone size are given by that table; D and trimming were obtained from the DNA. Among around 230,000 clones listed, almost 85% were seen once. The sample is drawn from a study of blood T cell repertoires in COVID-19. The CDR3 contains 15 residues. V shed 4 bases and J 3 bases; nucleotides not matched to a gene: 4. From germline, CDR1 is SNHLY and CDR2 FYNNEI.

The TCR was taken from a man aged 40-49 years who had recovered from COVID-19. The gene calls are TRBV2 and TRBJ2-3, with 10 bases lining up with TRBD2. Input material: PBMCs or T cells enriched from blood (not recorded which). The CDR3 reads CASSVGSGRTDTQYF. In nucleotides, the CDR3 is TGTGCCAGCAGTGTGGGTAGCGGGAGGACAGATACGCAGTATTTT.